The 21 T cell receptor beta chains presented below share a single source sample, sequenced in a study of blood T cell repertoires in COVID-19. Only in-frame clones appear in the TCRdb table, and some are missing; sequencing was by immunoSEQ multiplex PCR. Here the sample spans fewer than 400,000 clones, approximately 88% being singletons. The sample taken for sequencing was PBMCs or T cells enriched from blood (not recorded which). All receptors come from a man aged 25 to 45 who had recovered from COVID-19.

CDR3 DNA: TGCGCCATCTTCGAGCACCACTACGAGCAGTACTTC. Encoded protein: CAIFEHHYEQYF. The rearrangement uses TRBV10-1 and TRBJ2-7; D call uncertain. With 10 bases removed from V and 3 bases from J, the gap between germline ends came to 13 bases. Germline values: CDR1 WNHNN, CDR2 SYGVQD (reference sequence). This CDR3 is built from 12 residues.

This chain links TRBV18 with TRBJ2-1, with 8 bases fitting TRBD1. Germline V CDR1 and CDR2: KGHSH, LQKENI. J lost 2 bases, V lost 3 bases, and 3 bases had no gene match. This CDR3 comprises 15 residues. The CDR3 DNA sequence: TGTGCCAGCTCACCTCAGGGGGCGGCCTACAATGAGCAGTTCTTC. Amino acids: CASSPQGAAYNEQFF.

The chain uses TRBV11-2 and TRBJ1-1; no reliable D call. The CDR3 is made up of 11 amino acids. Trimming left V 5 bases short and J 13 bases short, with 14 bases between. Germline V gene lookup returns CDR1 SGHAT and CDR2 FQNNGV. CDR3 loop: CASSPTAGLFF. CDR3 sequence (DNA): TGTGCCAGCAGCCCAACGGCGGGTCTTTTCTTT.

The chain employs TRBV27 and TRBJ1-6; D unresolved. The V gene lost 3 bases and the J gene lost 4 bases, with 7 bases spanning the gap. The CDR3 sequence is 14 residues long. The germline V gene encodes CDR1 MNHEY and CDR2 SMNVEV (reference sequence). As DNA, the CDR3 is TGTGCCAGCAGTTTCGAGGGATATAATTCACCCCTCCACTTT. This translates into CASSFEGYNSPLHF.

The chain employs TRBV25-1 and TRBJ2-7, with a tentative D call TRBD1 (6 bases). With 2 bases removed from V and 6 bases from J, the gap between germline ends came to 14 bases. Germline CDR1 MGHDK, CDR2 SYGVNS. CDR3 length equals 14 residues. The CDR3 DNA sequence: TGTGCCAGCAGTGAACCTGGGACACGGGGCGAGCAGTACTTC. This codes for CASSEPGTRGEQYF.

The rearrangement uses TRBV24-1 and TRBJ2-7, with TRBD1 matching 9 bases. Germline V gene data show CDR1 as KGHDR and CDR2 as SFDVKD. There are 16 residues in the CDR3. The junction had 11 bases not matched to a gene; V was cut back by 4 bases and J by 5 bases. CDR3 region: CATSDKRGTGIHEQYF. CDR3 in DNA: TGTGCCACCAGTGACAAAAGGGGGACAGGGATCCACGAGCAGTACTTC.

V usage is TRBV28 and J usage is TRBJ1-5; no clear D gene. CDR1 MDHEN and CDR2 SYDVKM come from the germline V gene. The CDR3 is 12 amino acids. V was cut by 6 bases and J by 0 bases, with 3 bases left in between. The CDR3, as DNA: TGTGCCAGCAGCAATAGCAATCAGCCCCAGCATTTT. Amino acids: CASSNSNQPQHF.

The chain carries TRBV6-5 and TRBJ2-7; TRBD2 matches at 9 bases. Germline CDR1 MNHEY, CDR2 SVGAGI. This CDR3 contains 14 residues. V lost 2 bases to trimming and J lost 6 bases; unmatched junction nucleotides: 5. The CDR3 spells CASSYKGLAAEQYF. The CDR3, as DNA: TGTGCCAGCAGTTACAAGGGACTAGCAGCCGAGCAGTACTTC.

V gene TRBV2 combines with J gene TRBJ1-1; possibly TRBD1 for D (5 bases). V was clipped by 6 bases and J by 4 bases, with 12 bases between them. This CDR3 is built from 13 residues. The germline V gene has CDR1 SNHLY and CDR2 FYNNEI. CDR3 region: CASRAGLGTEAFF. The CDR3 nucleotides are TGTGCCAGCAGGGCGGGGCTAGGCACTGAAGCTTTCTTT.

The chain is built from TRBV30 and TRBJ2-3; 10 bases are shared with TRBD2. This CDR3 spans 16 amino acids. V shed 2 bases, J shed 2 bases, and the junction held 7 bases outside the gene matches. Germline V gene data show CDR1 as GTSNPN and CDR2 as SVGIG (reference sequence). CDR3 region: CAWSRGSGGFTDTQYF. CDR3 coding DNA: TGTGCCTGGAGTAGAGGTAGCGGGGGGTTCACAGATACGCAGTATTTT.

This clone is a singleton in its sample. The chain combines TRBV4-2 with TRBJ2-3, with a possible D match to TRBD1 (5 bases). Trimming pared 0 bases from V and 4 bases from J, leaving 11 bases between. Germline assignment: CDR1 LGHNA and CDR2 YNFKEQ. This CDR3 contains 15 residues. The CDR3 nucleotides read TGTGCCAGCAGCCAAGATACCCCGACAGCAGATACGCAGTATTTT. Protein sequence: CASSQDTPTADTQYF.

About this clone: Mismatch with germline at one junction end may stem from a read error. This rearrangement joins TRBV2 to TRBJ1-6; no clear D. Germline-derived CDR1 and CDR2 are SNHLY and FYNNEI. The CDR3 has 10 residues. The CDR3 sequence: CASSVGPLHF. In DNA form, the CDR3 reads TGTGCCAGCAGTGTTGGGCCCCTTCACTTT.

This CDR3 is CASSPWGNYEQYF. The CDR3 DNA sequence: TGTGCCAGCAGTCCCTGGGGCAACTACGAGCAGTACTTC. The rearrangement links TRBV3-1 (or the pseudogene TRBV3-2) to TRBJ2-7, with D possibly matching TRBD1 (5 bases). Germline V gene data show CDR1 as LGHDT and CDR2 as YNNKEL (reference sequence). With 6 bases removed from V and 3 bases from J, the gap between germline ends came to 12 bases. This CDR3 spans 13 amino acids.

The CDR3 region is CASSETSGGSTDTQYF. CDR3 nucleotides: TGTGCCAGCAGTGAGACTAGCGGGGGGAGCACAGATACGCAGTATTTT. V usage is TRBV6-1 and J usage is TRBJ2-3, with TRBD2 identical over 13 bases. Trimming took 3 bases from V and 0 from J; bases not matched to a gene: 0. The CDR3 consists of 16 residues. Germline CDR1 is MNHNS and CDR2 is SASEGT.

This clone appeared a single time. V is TRBV15 and J is TRBJ1-1; TRBD1 aligns across 8 bases. Trimming at V came to 3 bases and at J to 4 bases, leaving 4 bases not matched to a gene. The CDR3 spans 14 residues. CDR1 and CDR2 (germline): LNHNV, YYDKDF (reference sequence). CDR3 loop: CATSRRTGSTEAFF. As DNA, the CDR3 is TGTGCCACCAGCAGGAGGACAGGGAGCACTGAAGCTTTCTTT. Filled out from reference TRBV15 and TRBJ1-1, the complete variable domain reads DAMVIQNPRYQVTQFGKPVTLSCSQTLNHNVMYWYQQKSSQAPKLLFHYYDKDFNNEADTPDNFQSRRPNTSFCFLDIRSPGLGDTAMYLCATSRRTGSTEAFFGQGTRLTVV.

The chain has TRBV9 and TRBJ2-4, with D possibly matching TRBD1 (6 bases). The CDR3 loop spans 13 amino acids. The V gene lost 6 bases and the J gene lost 5 bases, with 12 bases spanning the gap. Per the germline V gene, CDR1 is SGDLS and CDR2 is YYNGEE. The CDR3, as DNA: TGTGCCAGCAAGCGACAGGTCCAAAACATTCAGTACTTC. Translating gives CASKRQVQNIQYF.

The count of this clone is one. The chain employs TRBV7-6 and TRBJ1-1; no reliable D call. Looked up from germline, CDR1 is SGHVS and CDR2 is FNYEAQ. The germline V and J ends were trimmed by 5 bases and 3 bases, with 13 bases remaining between them. This CDR3 is built from 14 residues. CDR3: CASSAPGSDTEAFF. CDR3 DNA sequence: TGTGCCAGCAGCGCACCAGGATCTGACACTGAAGCTTTCTTT.

This clone was seen a handful of times. The V call is TRBV30, the J call TRBJ1-4, with D perhaps TRBD1 (6 bases). Germline assignment: CDR1 GTSNPN and CDR2 SVGIG (reference sequence). Trimming shortened V by 4 bases and J by 5 bases, and 11 bases separated the two germline ends. The CDR3 is 13 residues long. The CDR3 bases are TGTGCCTGGATTGACAGGCCAAATGAAAAACTGTTTTTT. Protein product: CAWIDRPNEKLFF. Based on the CDR3 plus reference TRBV30 and TRBJ1-4, the full variable domain is SQTIHQWPATLVQPVGSPLSLECTVEGTSNPNLYWYRQAAGRGLQLLFYSVGIGQISSEVPQNLSASRPQDRQFILSSKKLLLSDSGFYLCAWIDRPNEKLFFGSGTQLSVL.

The V call is TRBV2, the J call TRBJ1-4; 9 nucleotides match TRBD1. Germline-derived CDR1 and CDR2 are SNHLY and FYNNEI. J lost 8 bases, V lost 6 bases, and 4 bases had no gene match. This CDR3 comprises 13 residues. The CDR3 loop is CASRGTGTEKLFF. CDR3 nucleotides: TGTGCCAGCAGGGGGACAGGGACGGAAAAACTGTTTTTT.

The chain carries TRBV4-2 and TRBJ2-3; D may be TRBD1 (6 bases). The V and J ends lost 0 bases and 6 bases respectively, with 7 bases between them. The CDR3 runs 13 residues. In germline, CDR1 is LGHNA, CDR2 YNFKEQ. The DNA for the CDR3 is TGTGCCAGCAGCCAAGATCAGGGGGATACGCAGTATTTT. It codes for CASSQDQGDTQYF.

The CDR3 loop is CASSLGDDRGNYGYTF. The CDR3 DNA is TGTGCCAGCAGTTTGGGAGATGACAGGGGAAACTATGGCTACACCTTC. This rearrangement joins TRBV28 to TRBJ1-2; 8 nucleotides line up with TRBD1. From germline, CDR1 is MDHEN and CDR2 SYDVKM. Trimming took 3 bases from V and 2 from J; bases not matched to a gene: 8. The CDR3 has 16 amino acids.